This paragraph reports one T cell receptor (beta chain). Its binding antigen is unknown. Base qualities are not recorded, but no much larger clone differs from it by a single base. The data originate from a study of CD8 T cells in Susac syndrome (dated by TCRdb to 2018 to 2020). Background on the whole study: Of the Susac syndrome patients who were sequenced, fewer than ten were in clinical remission while roughly 6 had clinically active disease. The study used repertoire sequencing to test whether antigen drove CD8+ T cell activation and differentiation in Susac syndrome. Susac syndrome patients were therapy-naive, on corticosteroids (some also receiving IVIg), or on IVIg alone at blood withdrawal.

From cysteine to phenylalanine, the CDR3 is 12 amino acids long. This entry keeps only the CDR3 DNA: 36 bases, framed from base 1. CDR1 SGHNT and CDR2 YYREEE are derived from the germline V gene (reference sequence). Trimming takes 2 bases from V and 2 bases from J, and the germline ends sit 5 bases apart. Study-wide conclusions, independent of this receptor: The study acknowledged that relatively few individuals were included in the TCR sequencing and HLA analysis. In patients with Susac syndrome, the CD4+ T cell repertoire showed no detectable clonal expansion.

RNA was extracted with the RNeasy kit and about 0.5 to 1 ug was reverse transcribed using random hexamers. The immunoSEQ multiplex PCR assay, which covers 54 Vbeta and 13 Jbeta segments, was used to amplify TCR beta CDR3 regions. To correct PCR amplification bias, a synthetic template baseline was used for both primer optimization and computational correction. In the original analysis: Only productive sequences were kept, with reads annotated to V, D and J genes according to IMGT and analyzed in immunoSEQ Analyzer. Clonality was computed as one minus Shannon entropy normalized by log2 of the number of productive unique sequences. For each patient and control, public and private clones were evaluated among the 100 most prevalent clones. Clones were defined as Susac-specific when absent from the healthy and MS cohorts, from approximately 970 published viral clones and from other ImmuneACCESS disease sequences. TCRdb trimmed the raw reads at Q25, called clones with MiXCR and kept productive beta chains. Rows with a matching CDR3 protein are joined into one entry that keeps the most common DNA and genes. TCRdb's processing, not the authors', yielded these V and J calls. For this sample there are roughly 180,000 distinct CDR3 sequences; 85% to 95% appear just once. 0.09% to 0.1% of the sample rests with the top ten.

High-throughput TCR beta sequencing profiled peripheral blood CD8+ and CD4+ T cells from healthy donors, Susac syndrome patients and multiple sclerosis patients. The Susac syndrome patients fulfilled recently defined diagnostic criteria for either definite or probable disease. Bulk CD8+ and CD4+ T cells were purified magnetically by negative isolation, whereas CD8+ TEMRA cells were enriched by FACS. Blood was drawn into EDTA tubes, processed within 24 hours, and PBMCs were isolated by density gradient centrifugation. PBMCs intended for TCR sequencing were cryopreserved in liquid nitrogen and thawed later in a water bath at 37 degrees C. Purity of sorted or isolated CD4+, CD8+ and CD8+ TEMRA cells was at least 90%.

This TCR derives from a human donor with Susac syndrome. The sequencing sample was made of CD4+ T cells from PBMCs. The rearrangement joined TRBV5-4 to TRBJ2-7; the D gene remains uncertain. The DNA reads TGTGCCAGCAGCTTACTCGCCTACGAGCAGTACTTC. This sequence encodes CASSLLAYEQYF.